This T cell receptor beta chain appears in the sequencing data of a study of blood T cell repertoires in COVID-19. Overall study context: T cells, B-cell-depleted T cells, or PBMCs provided the cDNA or gDNA that served as material.

Assay: immunoSEQ multiplex PCR; the TCRdb copy retains only in-frame clones and omits some. The sample has about 400,000 clones, around 90% seen once. Residents of 24 US areas, aged about 18 to 95 years, made up the participants. Each participant's cohort was designated according to participant-reported clinical history. V was pared by 5 bases and J by 7 bases, with 8 bases of the junction left unmatched. There are 14 residues in the CDR3. CDR1 SGHAT and CDR2 FQNNGV come from the germline V gene. The chain carries TRBV11-2 and TRBJ2-7, with 10 bases fitting TRBD1. The sequenced sample was PBMCs or T cells enriched from blood (not recorded which). The TCR sequence derives from a woman in her thirties or forties with acute COVID-19. The CDR3 region has the DNA TGTGCCAGCAGCCCCACCGGGACAGGGGATGAGCAGTACTTC. It codes for CASSPTGTGDEQYF.